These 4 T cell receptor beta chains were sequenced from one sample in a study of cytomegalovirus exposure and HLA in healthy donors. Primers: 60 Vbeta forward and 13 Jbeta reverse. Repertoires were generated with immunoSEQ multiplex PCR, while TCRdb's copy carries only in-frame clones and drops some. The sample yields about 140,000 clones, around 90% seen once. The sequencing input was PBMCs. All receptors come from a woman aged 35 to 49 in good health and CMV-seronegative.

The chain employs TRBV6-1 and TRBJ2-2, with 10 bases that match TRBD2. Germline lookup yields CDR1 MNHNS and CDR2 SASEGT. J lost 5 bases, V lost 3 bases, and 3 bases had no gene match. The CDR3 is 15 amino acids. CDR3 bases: TGTGCCAGCAGTGAGCTAGCGGGAGCAACCGGGGAGCTGTTTTTT. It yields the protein CASSELAGATGELFF.

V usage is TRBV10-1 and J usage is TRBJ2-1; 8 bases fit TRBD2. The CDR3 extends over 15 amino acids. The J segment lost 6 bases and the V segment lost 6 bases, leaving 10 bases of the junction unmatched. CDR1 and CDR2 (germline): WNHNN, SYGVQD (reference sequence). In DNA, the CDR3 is TGCGCCAGCAGCCCGAGCGGGAGTCGGGGCAATGAGCAGTTCTTC. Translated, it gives CASSPSGSRGNEQFF.

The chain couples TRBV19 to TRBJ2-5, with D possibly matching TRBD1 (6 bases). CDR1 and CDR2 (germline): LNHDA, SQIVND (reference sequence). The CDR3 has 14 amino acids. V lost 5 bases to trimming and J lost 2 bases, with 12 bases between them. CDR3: CASSFGQGQETQYF. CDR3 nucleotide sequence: TGTGCCAGTAGTTTCGGCCAGGGGCAAGAGACCCAGTACTTC. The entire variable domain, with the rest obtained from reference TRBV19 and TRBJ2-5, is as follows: DGGITQSPKYLFRKEGQNVTLSCEQNLNHDAMYWYRQDPGQGLRLIYYSQIVNDFQKGDIAEGYSVSREKKESFPLTVTSAQKNPTAFYLCASSFGQGQETQYFGPGTRLLVL.

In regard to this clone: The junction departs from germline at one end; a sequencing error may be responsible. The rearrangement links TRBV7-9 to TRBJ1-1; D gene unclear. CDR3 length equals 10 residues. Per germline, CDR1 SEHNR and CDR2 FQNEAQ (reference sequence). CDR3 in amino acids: CSSSSSRAFF. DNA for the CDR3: TGTTCCAGCAGCTCGAGCCGGGCTTTCTTT.